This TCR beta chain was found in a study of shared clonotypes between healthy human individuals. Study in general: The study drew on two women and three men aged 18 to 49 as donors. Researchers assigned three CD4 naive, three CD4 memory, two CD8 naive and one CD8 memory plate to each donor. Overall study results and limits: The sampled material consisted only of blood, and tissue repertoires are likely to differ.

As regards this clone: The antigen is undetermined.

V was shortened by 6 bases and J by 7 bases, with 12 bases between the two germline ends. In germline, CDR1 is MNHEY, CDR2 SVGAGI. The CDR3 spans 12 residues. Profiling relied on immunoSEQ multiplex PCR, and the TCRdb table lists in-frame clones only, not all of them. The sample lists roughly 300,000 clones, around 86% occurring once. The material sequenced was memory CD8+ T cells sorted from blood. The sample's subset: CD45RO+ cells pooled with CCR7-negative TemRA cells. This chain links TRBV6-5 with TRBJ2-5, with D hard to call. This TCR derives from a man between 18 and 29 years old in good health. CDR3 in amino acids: CASSPYMRTQYF. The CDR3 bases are TGTGCCAGCAGCCCCTATATGCGGACCCAGTACTTC.